The 5 T cell receptor beta chains given below trace back to one sample, sequenced in a study of CD8 T cells in ankylosing spondylitis. Study-wide results and limits: There was a TCR beta motif, made of eight highly homologous variants, that appeared characteristic of ankylosing spondylitis blood.

Using its own MiXCR run on the 5' RACE reads, TCRdb lists one record per CDR3 protein. The sample yields hundreds of thousands of distinct CDR3 sequences, 25% to 30% seen once. These receptors lack a known antigen. The specimen was blood, either unsorted or a sorted T cell fraction (not recorded which). Source of these receptors: a male donor with ankylosing spondylitis.

The gene calls are TRBV12-5 and TRBJ2-3; D gene uncertain. Germline CDR1 is LGHNT and CDR2 is FRNRAP. V gave up 10 bases and J gave up 4 bases, with 9 bases separating them. The CDR3 spans 11 residues. Here the CDR3 reads CATSFADTQYF. CDR3 nucleotide sequence: TGTGCTACCTCCTTCGCAGATACGCAGTATTTT.

This clonotype was seen more than once but under ten times. V gene TRBV20-1 combines with J gene TRBJ2-7, with 7 nucleotides matching TRBD1. The CDR3 contains 14 residues. With V trimmed by 0 bases and J by 6 bases, 8 bases remained unmatched. Germline values: CDR1 DFQATT, CDR2 SNEGSKA (reference sequence). The DNA for the CDR3 is TGCAGTGCTAGAGAAAGGACAGGTTCCGGCGAGCAGTACGTC. Its protein product is CSARERTGSGEQYV.

This clonotype was counted a single time. The chain has TRBV3-1 and TRBJ2-3; no clear D. V was clipped by 3 bases and J by 4 bases, with 11 bases between them. This CDR3 is 14 amino acids long. The germline CDR1 and CDR2 sequences are LGHDT and YNNKEL (reference sequence). The CDR3 is CASSHLSDPDTQYF. CDR3 sequence (DNA): TGTGCCAGCAGCCACCTCTCGGACCCAGATACGCAGTATTTT.

The genes are TRBV27 and TRBJ2-5; the match to TRBD2 covers 13 bases. The CDR3 spans 17 residues. The germline V gene encodes CDR1 MNHEY and CDR2 SMNVEV (reference sequence). V lost 5 bases to trimming and J lost 8 bases; unmatched junction nucleotides: 14. The CDR3 is CASSPLGLAGAPVTQYF. CDR3 nucleotide sequence: TGTGCCAGCAGTCCCCTAGGACTAGCGGGAGCCCCCGTCACCCAGTACTTC.

The J gene is TRBJ2-7, the V gene TRBV12-3 or TRBV12-4, with 10 positions matching TRBD2. CDR3 length equals 14 residues. V was pared by 4 bases and J by 4 bases, with 4 bases of the junction left unmatched. Here the CDR3 DNA reads TGTGCCAGCAGTTCTAGCGGGAGCTGGTACGAGCAGTACTTC. It codes for CASSSSGSWYEQYF.